A single sample is the source of the 9 T cell receptor beta chains below, sequenced in a study of T cells in Graves' hyperthyroidism and ophthalmopathy. RNA transcripts gave rise to amplified TCR beta CDR3 regions. TCR CDR3 regions were first amplified by RT-PCR with HTBI primers. TCRdb itself ran the multiplex PCR reads through MiXCR, one entry per CDR3 protein. Among 360,000 or so distinct CDR3 sequences listed, 15% to 20% were seen once. The source material was blood. The receptors shown here come from a middle-aged woman with Graves' ophthalmopathy.

This clonotype was observed at least ten times. The chain employs TRBV6-1 and TRBJ2-7; tentatively, D is TRBD2 (6 bases). Trimming took 5 bases from V and 5 from J, leaving 16 bases between them. The CDR3 covers 14 residues. CDR1 MNHNS and CDR2 SASEGT come from the germline V gene. The CDR3 loop reads CASSMGRESHEQYF. For the CDR3, the DNA is TGTGCCAGCAGTATGGGCCGGGAGTCCCACGAGCAGTACTTC.

This clonotype occurred many times. V is TRBV12-3 or TRBV12-4 and J is TRBJ1-5; TRBD1 is a possible D gene (5 bases). The CDR3 consists of 14 residues. The V and J ends lost 5 bases and 3 bases respectively, with 11 bases between them. The CDR3 is CASSDDRANQPQHF. The CDR3 DNA is TGTGCCAGCAGTGATGACAGAGCCAATCAGCCCCAGCATTTT.

Comment on this clonotype: Given a much more abundant clone one base away, this may be a read error. The chain uses TRBV24-1 and TRBJ2-2; tentatively, D is TRBD2 (6 bases). Germline V lookup: CDR1 KGHDR, CDR2 SFDVKD. The CDR3 runs 15 residues. The CDR3 DNA sequence: TGTGCCACCAGTGAGACTAGGGGATTCACCGGGGTGCTGTTTTTT. It encodes CATSETRGFTGVLFF.

This clonotype has at least ten counts. The chain couples TRBV2 to TRBJ2-7; TRBD1 aligns across 9 bases. Germline CDR1 is SNHLY and CDR2 is FYNNEI. J lost 1 base, V lost 7 bases, and 11 bases had no gene match. This CDR3 spans 16 amino acids. DNA of the CDR3: TGTGCCAGCACCTCCGGACAGGGGCCCCCGTCCTACGAGCAGTACTTC. It yields the protein CASTSGQGPPSYEQYF.

The rearrangement links TRBV9 to TRBJ2-2; possibly TRBD1 or TRBD2 for D (5 bases each). Looked up from germline, CDR1 is SGDLS and CDR2 is YYNGEE. This CDR3 region has 16 residues. Trimming shortened V by 0 bases and J by 2 bases, and 11 bases separated the two germline ends. As DNA, the CDR3 is TGTGCCAGCAGCGTAGTAGTGGGACCAAACACCGGGGAGCTGTTTTTT. Its translation is CASSVVVGPNTGELFF.

In this sample, this clonotype turned up many times. This sequence joins TRBV7-8 and TRBJ2-5; D is unresolved. Trimming pared 0 bases from V and 5 bases from J, leaving 10 bases between. Germline V CDR1 and CDR2: SGHVS, FQNEAQ. The CDR3 sequence is 14 residues long. The CDR3: CASSLARGAETQYF. DNA of the CDR3: TGTGCCAGCAGCTTAGCGCGCGGAGCGGAGACCCAGTACTTC. Filled out from reference TRBV7-8 and TRBJ2-5, the complete variable domain reads GAGVSQSPRYKVAKRGQDVALRCDPISGHVSLFWYQQALGQGPEFLTYFQNEAQLDKSGLPSDRFFAERPEGSVSTLKIQRTQQEDSAVYLCASSLARGAETQYFGPGTRLLVL.

This clonotype has ten or more counts. V and J are TRBV20-1 and TRBJ2-7; 8 nucleotides match TRBD2. This CDR3 comprises 12 residues. Germline CDR1 DFQATT, CDR2 SNEGSKA (reference sequence). The ends lost 5 bases at V and 3 bases at J; junction bases unmatched: 3. CDR3 DNA: TGCAGTGCTCCGAGCGGGAGCTACGAGCAGTACTTC. Its protein product is CSAPSGSYEQYF.

Comment on this clonotype: Just one base apart from a much larger clone, this may be a read error. This chain uses TRBV18 with TRBJ1-1; D gene uncertain. Trimming took 6 bases from V and 7 from J, leaving 15 bases between them. The CDR3 contains 13 residues. Per germline, CDR1 KGHSH and CDR2 LQKENI. The CDR3 reads CASSPDTYNEAFF. CDR3 nucleotides: TGTGCCAGCTCCCCCGACACCTACAATGAAGCTTTCTTT.

This clonotype was recorded many times. The chain has TRBV5-8 and TRBJ2-1, with a weak D call TRBD2 (6 bases). The CDR3 is 15 residues long. Germline loops: CDR1 SGHTS, CDR2 YDEGEE. With 5 bases removed from V and 4 bases from J, the gap between germline ends came to 16 bases. This chain's CDR3 is CASSTAGFLYNEQFF. CDR3 DNA: TGTGCCAGCAGTACAGCGGGTTTCCTTTACAATGAGCAGTTCTTC.